This T cell receptor (beta chain) was profiled in a study of regulatory T cells in long-lasting Graves disease. Both iRepertoire HTBI primers and Arm-PCR of CDR3 regions were used to build the TCR beta libraries. TCRdb reanalysed the multiplex PCR reads using MiXCR and keeps one entry per CDR3 protein. The sample has roughly 300,000 distinct CDR3 sequences, 22% seen once; the top ten hold roughly 56%. Time point reported: persistent/refractory GD, antithyroid drugs over 5 years with positive TRAb. Extracted RNA from PBMCs served as the source of the TCR library. As to this clonotype: What it recognizes is unknown.

Study-level findings and limits: Having few samples may have compromised the accuracy.

V shed 6 bases and J shed 5 bases, with 13 bases lying between them. The CDR3 is made up of 13 amino acids. The source was peripheral blood mononuclear cells (PBMCs), collected when the disease was refractory, from a patient treated with antithyroid drugs. The V call is TRBV12-3 or TRBV12-4, the J call TRBJ2-5, with a tentative D call TRBD2 (5 bases). The receptor was derived from a female donor with Graves disease. CDR3 in DNA: TGTGCCAGCAGCCTACTGGAGGTGGAGACCCAGTACTTC. As protein: CASSLLEVETQYF.